The entry below describes one TCR beta chain. This table comes from immunoSEQ multiplex PCR, and its TCRdb copy is limited to in-frame clones, with some not included. The table includes roughly 130,000 clones, about 89% detected once. This record comes from a study of blood T cell repertoires in COVID-19. Overall study context: Acute and convalescent COVID-19 specimens originated in the United States, Italy and Spain.

The CDR3 runs 13 residues. V lost 1 base and J lost 4, with 7 bases in between. This clonotype originated in a woman aged 55-70 years with acute or convalescent COVID-19. The V call is TRBV12-3 or TRBV12-4, the J call TRBJ2-5; D ambiguous. Sequences were obtained from peripheral blood. In DNA form, the CDR3 reads TGTGCCAGCAGTTTAGGGCAGTCAGAGACCCAGTACTTC. This sequence encodes CASSLGQSETQYF.